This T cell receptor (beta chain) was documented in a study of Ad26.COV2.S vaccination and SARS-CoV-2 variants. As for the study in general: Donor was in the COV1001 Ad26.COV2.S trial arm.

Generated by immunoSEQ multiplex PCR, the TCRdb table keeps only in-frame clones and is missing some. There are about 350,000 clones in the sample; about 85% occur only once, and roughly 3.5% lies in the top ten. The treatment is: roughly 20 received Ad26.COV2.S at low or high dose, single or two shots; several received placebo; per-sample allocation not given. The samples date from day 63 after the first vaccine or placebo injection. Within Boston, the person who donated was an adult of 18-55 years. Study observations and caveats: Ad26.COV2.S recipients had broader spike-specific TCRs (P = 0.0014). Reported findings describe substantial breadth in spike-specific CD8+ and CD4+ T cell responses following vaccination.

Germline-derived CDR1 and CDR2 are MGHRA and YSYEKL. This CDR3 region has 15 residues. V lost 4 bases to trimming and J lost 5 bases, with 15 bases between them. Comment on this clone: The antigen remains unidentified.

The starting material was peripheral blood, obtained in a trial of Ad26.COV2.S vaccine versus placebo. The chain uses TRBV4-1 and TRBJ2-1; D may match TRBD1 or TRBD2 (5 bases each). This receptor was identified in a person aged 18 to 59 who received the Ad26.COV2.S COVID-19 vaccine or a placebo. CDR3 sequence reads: CASSPRERIDNEQFF. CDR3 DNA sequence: TGCGCCAGCAGCCCCAGGGAGAGGATTGACAATGAGCAGTTCTTC.